The 21 T cell receptor beta chains in this list originate from one sample, sequenced in a study of cytomegalovirus exposure and HLA in healthy donors. PCR employed 60 Vbeta and 13 Jbeta primers. The assay was immunoSEQ multiplex PCR, and TCRdb's table has in-frame clones only and misses some. This table holds 170,000 or so clones, 75% to 80% found once. The sample consisted of PBMCs. The origin of the receptors is a woman in her thirties or forties in good health and CMV-seronegative.

Only a few counts were recorded for this clone. V is TRBV9 and J is TRBJ2-2, with 13 bases lining up with TRBD2. The CDR3 is made up of 19 amino acids. V lost 4 bases to trimming and J lost 4 bases; unmatched junction nucleotides: 13. Per the germline V gene, CDR1 is SGDLS and CDR2 is YYNGEE. Here the CDR3 DNA reads TGTGCCAGCAGCCTCAACCTCGGACTAGCGGGGGAGTCCACCGGGGAGCTGTTTTTT. This gives the protein CASSLNLGLAGESTGELFF.

The CDR3 DNA reads as TGTGCCAGCAGCCCCTCCCAGGGCCACGAGCAGTACTTC. Amino acid sequence: CASSPSQGHEQYF. The chain couples TRBV7-2 to TRBJ2-7, with D perhaps TRBD1 (5 bases). Germline V gives CDR1 SGHTA, CDR2 FQGNSA. V lost 5 bases to trimming and J lost 5 bases, with 13 bases between them. The CDR3 is 13 residues long.

V is TRBV5-8 and J is TRBJ1-2; D call uncertain. Looked up from germline, CDR1 is SGHTS and CDR2 is YDEGEE. V lost 5 bases to trimming and J lost 5 bases, with 16 bases between them. The CDR3 sequence is 14 residues long. This CDR3 reads CASRQQSTGYGYTF. As DNA, the CDR3 is TGTGCCAGCAGACAGCAATCGACGGGGTATGGCTACACCTTC. Looking up the rest from reference TRBV5-8 and TRBJ1-2 gives the full variable domain: EAGVTQSPTHLIKTRGQQATLRCSPISGHTSVYWYQQALGLGLQFLLWYDEGEERNRGNFPPRFSGRQFPNYSSELNVNALELEDSALYLCASRQQSTGYGYTFGSGTRLTVV.

V is TRBV18 and J is TRBJ2-1; D is ambiguous. This CDR3 contains 16 residues. Germline CDR1 KGHSH, CDR2 LQKENI. Trimming pared 2 bases from V and 4 bases from J, leaving 15 bases between. The CDR3: CASSPGGPLYYNEQFF. CDR3 bases: TGTGCCAGCTCACCAGGCGGCCCGTTATATTACAATGAGCAGTTCTTC.

This clone was recorded a few times. J is TRBJ2-7 and V is TRBV28; D is unclear. This CDR3 comprises 10 residues. V was trimmed by 5 bases and J by 4 bases, leaving 3 bases between them. Germline CDR1 and CDR2: MDHEN and SYDVKM. In nucleotides, the CDR3 is TGTGCCAGCAGTCAGTACGAGCAGTACTTC. It specifies CASSQYEQYF.

The chain recombines TRBV6-4 with TRBJ1-2; weak D call: TRBD1 (5 bases). V lost 4 bases and J lost 5, with 17 bases in between. Germline loops: CDR1 MRHNA, CDR2 SNTAGT. This CDR3 spans 15 amino acids. This CDR3 reads CASSATGTAVYGYTF. The CDR3 DNA follows: TGTGCCAGCAGTGCTACCGGGACTGCTGTTTATGGCTACACCTTC.

The chain couples TRBV25-1 to TRBJ1-2; tentatively, D is TRBD1 (5 bases). This CDR3 contains 14 residues. The V end was cut by 6 bases, the J end by 2 bases, with 13 bases between. Germline V CDR1 and CDR2: MGHDK, SYGVNS. The CDR3 region is CASSYGQGNYGYTF. Here the CDR3 DNA reads TGTGCCAGCAGCTACGGGCAGGGCAACTATGGCTACACCTTC.

The chain employs TRBV19 and TRBJ1-5; 10 bases fit TRBD1. Germline CDR1 LNHDA, CDR2 SQIVND (reference sequence). V lost 6 bases to trimming and J lost 6 bases; unmatched junction nucleotides: 8. This CDR3 has 15 residues. CDR3 loop: CASSPRTGGGQPQHF. Written as DNA, the CDR3 is TGTGCCAGTAGCCCCCGGACAGGGGGAGGTCAGCCCCAGCATTTT.

J is TRBJ2-7 and V is TRBV27, with a weak D call TRBD1 (5 bases). Trimming shortened V by 6 bases and J by 3 bases, and 18 bases separated the two germline ends. Germline CDR1 reads MNHEY; CDR2 reads SMNVEV (reference sequence). This CDR3 spans 15 amino acids. The CDR3 protein is CASSPGFSSYYEQYF. The DNA for the CDR3 is TGTGCCAGCAGCCCAGGGTTTTCCTCCTACTACGAGCAGTACTTC.

The J gene is TRBJ2-1, the V gene TRBV6-6; TRBD1 agrees at 7 bases. The ends lost 4 bases at V and 8 bases at J; junction bases unmatched: 11. From germline, CDR1 is MNHNY and CDR2 SVGAGI (reference sequence). CDR3 size: 15 residues. CDR3: CASSSPGTAFDEQFF. The CDR3 DNA reads as TGTGCCAGCAGTTCCCCCGGGACAGCGTTCGATGAGCAGTTCTTC.

The chain's CDR3 is CASSPMVAIRGNQPQHF. The DNA for the CDR3 is TGTGCCAGCAGCCCCATGGTGGCTATCAGGGGCAATCAGCCCCAGCATTTT. The V gene is TRBV16, the J gene TRBJ1-5; tentative D call: TRBD1 (5 bases). V dropped 4 bases and J dropped 2 bases, with 18 bases sitting between them. CDR3 size: 17 residues. Germline V gene lookup returns CDR1 KGHSY and CDR2 FQNENV.

This clone has just a few counts. This chain connects TRBV19 to TRBJ2-3, with 8 bases fitting TRBD2. CDR3 length equals 15 residues. CDR1 is LNHDA and CDR2 is SQIVND in the germline V gene (reference sequence). Trimming cost V 3 bases and J 9 bases; bases outside gene matches: 11. DNA of the CDR3: TGTGCCAGTAGTATCGGAGCGGGGGTGGGTGGAACGCAGTATTTT. This sequence encodes CASSIGAGVGGTQYF.

This sequence joins TRBV28 and TRBJ1-2; TRBD1 might be the D (6 bases). Trimming shortened V by 10 bases and J by 2 bases, and 20 bases separated the two germline ends. The CDR3 runs to 15 residues. The germline V gene encodes CDR1 MDHEN and CDR2 SYDVKM. CDR3 DNA sequence: TGTGCCACTAAAGCGGGGTCGCAGGGGAACTATGGCTACACCTTC. This gives the protein CATKAGSQGNYGYTF.

CDR3 sequence (DNA): TGTGCCAGCAGTGAGGACAGGGGGCCCGGGAATGAGCAGTTCTTC. It translates to CASSEDRGPGNEQFF. The chain recombines TRBV25-1 with TRBJ2-1; 11 bases align to TRBD1. Germline trimming cut 3 bases from V and 7 bases from J; bases unmatched to any gene: 5. The CDR3 has 15 amino acids. CDR1 MGHDK and CDR2 SYGVNS come from the germline V gene. Based on the CDR3 plus reference TRBV25-1 and TRBJ2-1, the full variable domain is EADIYQTPRYLVIGTGKKITLECSQTMGHDKMYWYQQDPGMELHLIHYSYGVNSTEKGDLSSESTVSRIRTEHFPLTLESARPSHTSQYLCASSEDRGPGNEQFFGPGTRLTVL.

The chain uses TRBV27 and TRBJ2-7, with 11 bases matching TRBD1. CDR3 length equals 13 residues. V was clipped by 4 bases and J by 11 bases; unmatched bases: 7. The germline V gene encodes CDR1 MNHEY and CDR2 SMNVEV (reference sequence). CDR3 DNA sequence: TGTGCCAGCAGTTCCATGGGACAGGGGGTGAAGTACTTC. Protein: CASSSMGQGVKYF.

The chain employs TRBV2 and TRBJ1-5; D perhaps matches TRBD1 (6 bases). CDR3 length: 16 amino acids. Germline V CDR1 and CDR2: SNHLY, FYNNEI. Trimming removed 2 bases from V and 2 bases from J, with 13 bases in between. The CDR3 region has the DNA TGTGCCAGCAGTGAAACACTGACAGGCGGCAATCAGCCCCAGCATTTT. Residues: CASSETLTGGNQPQHF.

In this sample, this clone turned up a few times. This chain uses TRBV6-1 with TRBJ1-4, with unresolved D. This CDR3 is built from 15 residues. The V gene's germline CDR1 is MNHNS and CDR2 SASEGT. With 2 bases removed from V and 8 bases from J, the gap between germline ends came to 15 bases. The CDR3 DNA is TGTGCCAGCAGTGAATGGAAGGGCCCGGGGGAAAAACTGTTTTTT. This encodes CASSEWKGPGEKLFF.

This chain links TRBV2 with TRBJ1-3, with D maybe TRBD1 (6 bases). V dropped 6 bases and J dropped 0 bases, with 24 bases sitting between them. This CDR3 region has 19 residues. CDR1 and CDR2 from the germline V gene are SNHLY and FYNNEI. This CDR3 is CASRVQGMGAISSGNTIYF. CDR3 in DNA: TGTGCCAGCAGAGTTCAGGGGATGGGGGCCATAAGCTCTGGAAACACCATATATTTT.

The gene calls are TRBV9 and TRBJ1-3; D gene ambiguous. In germline, CDR1 is SGDLS, CDR2 YYNGEE. V lost 1 base and J 0 bases, leaving 11 bases between the germline ends. The CDR3 spans 16 residues. The CDR3 is CASSVYAGNSGNTIYF. In DNA form, the CDR3 reads TGTGCCAGCAGCGTATATGCGGGGAACTCTGGAAACACCATATATTTT.

This chain uses TRBV5-1 with TRBJ2-7, with a possible D match to TRBD2 (7 bases). The CDR3 sequence is 17 residues long. Trimming removed 4 bases at V and 5 bases at J, with 25 bases between. Germline CDR1 and CDR2: SGHRS and YFSETQ. CDR3 protein: CASSRSAGARRRDEQYF. The CDR3 DNA is TGCGCCAGCAGCCGCAGTGCGGGGGCACGGAGGCGGGACGAGCAGTACTTC.

The J gene is TRBJ2-7, the V gene TRBV28; a possible D gene is TRBD1 (5 bases). The ends were cut back, 0 bases at V and 4 bases at J, with 13 bases in the middle. This CDR3 is 15 amino acids long. Germline V CDR1 and CDR2: MDHEN, SYDVKM. In nucleotides, the CDR3 is TGTGCCAGCAGTTTATGGTCAGGGATCCAATACGAGCAGTACTTC. Translating it yields CASSLWSGIQYEQYF.